This T cell receptor beta chain was sequenced during a study of T-cell reconstitution after alpha-beta-depleted transplantation in children. Study-wide findings and caveats: T-cell counts and diversity were attributed mostly to newly produced T cells one year after transplant.

This CDR3 is 14 amino acids long. Trimming took 3 bases from V and 7 from J; bases not matched to a gene: 9. Germline CDR1 is SGDLS and CDR2 is YYNGEE. Unique molecular identifiers were used to barcode this TCRbeta library. One entry per CDR3 protein, called by TCRdb with MiXCR from the PCR reads. This sample carries some 78,000 distinct CDR3 sequences, 11% to 15% of them seen once, and the ten largest clones take 27%. This clonotype appeared a few times. What it recognizes is unknown. The source material was PBMCs, mostly from graft donor cells, sampled 180 days after TCRalphabeta/CD19-depleted stem cell transplant. This receptor was identified in a male patient aged 2 to 10 who had a stem cell transplant for acute lymphoblastic leukemia, so the T cells may come from the graft donor. The chain carries TRBV9 and TRBJ1-2; the match to TRBD1 covers 7 bases. In DNA form, the CDR3 reads TGTGCCAGCAGCGCAAACAGGGGCGCAGGTGGCTACACCTTC. Protein: CASSANRGAGGYTF. Full variable domain (rest looked up from reference TRBV9 and TRBJ1-2): DSGVTQTPKHLITATGQRVTLRCSPRSGDLSVYWYQQSLDQGLQFLIQYYNGEERAKGNILERFSAQQFPDLHSELNLSSLELGDSALYFCASSANRGAGGYTFGSGTRLTVV.